A selection of T cell receptor beta chains follows, all from one sample in a study of beta chain features in type 1 diabetes. Sequenced by immunoSEQ multiplex PCR; TCRdb stores in-frame clones only, minus some. The sample yields under 350,000 clones, roughly 24% seen once. The sample was naive CD4+ T cells from blood. The origin of the receptors is a woman in her twenties or thirties with type 1 diabetes. CDR3s include the opening cysteine and the closing phenylalanine or tryptophan. A D gene is named only where the DNA matches it firmly. The listing skips clone size in some rows; elsewhere it reads once, few, many or a size class.

>TRBV6-6|few|TRBJ1-2|-
TGTGCCAGCAGTATTGGACAACAACGATATGGCTACACCTTC
CASSIGQQRYGYTF
>TRBV19|few|TRBJ1-2|TRBD1
TGTGCCAGTAGCCACGGGACAGCTAACTATGGCTACACCTTC
CASSHGTANYGYTF
>TRBV7-3|-|TRBJ1-4|TRBD1
TGTGCCAGCAGCTTATATGGACAGGGAAATGAAAAACTGTTTTTT
CASSLYGQGNEKLFF
>TRBV18|few|TRBJ2-7|-
TGTGCCAGCTCACCGCAGGGGCAGATTAATACCGAGCAGTACTTC
CASSPQGQINTEQYF
>TRBV30|-|TRBJ1-4|-
TGTGCCTGGGAGTATGGAGAAAATGAAAAACTGTTTTTT
CAWEYGENEKLFF
>TRBV27|-|TRBJ2-7|TRBD2
TGTGCCAGCAGTTCCCGGGAGGGAGTTACCTACGAGCAGTACTTC
CASSSREGVTYEQYF
>TRBV19|few|TRBJ1-1|TRBD1
TGTGCCAGTAGGCCGGGACAGGGGGCGATGGCTTTCTTT
CASRPGQGAMAFF
>TRBV29-1|few|TRBJ1-1|TRBD1
TGCAGCGTTGAGACAGGGGGATACTATGAAGCTTTCTTT
CSVETGGYYEAFF
>TRBV11-2|few|TRBJ1-2|TRBD1
TGTGCCAGCAGCTACTACAGGGGGCGCTTGATTGACTATGGCTACACCTTC
CASSYYRGRLIDYGYTF
>TRBV30|-|TRBJ1-1|-
TGTGCCTGGAGTGGCACGGCTGAAGCTTTCTTT
CAWSGTAEAFF
>TRBV21-1|-|TRBJ1-2|-
TGTGCCAGCAGCAAAGATTCGGGTGGCTACACCTTC
CASSKDSGGYTF
>TRBV7-9|-|TRBJ2-7|-
TGTGCCAGCAGCTTCTCCGGGGGCTACGAGCAGTACTTC
CASSFSGGYEQYF
>TRBV19|-|TRBJ2-3|TRBD2
TGTGCCAGTAGTATTAGCGGGAGTTCGTCAGATACGCAGTATTTT
CASSISGSSSDTQYF
>TRBV5-6|-|TRBJ2-7|TRBD2
TGTGCCAGCAGTACCCTCACTAGCGGGAGTTACGAGCAGTACTTC
CASSTLTSGSYEQYF
>TRBV9|-|TRBJ2-7|TRBD2
TGTGCCAGCAGCCAAGGCAGCGGGAGCTCCTACGAGCAGTACTTC
CASSQGSGSSYEQYF
>TRBV25-1|-|TRBJ2-1|TRBD2
TGTGCCAGCAGTCCCCGACTAGCGGAGAGCAATGAGCAGTTCTTC
CASSPRLAESNEQFF
>TRBV28|-|TRBJ2-5|-
TGTGCCAGCGCGCTAGACGGAACCCAAGAGACCCAGTACTTC
CASALDGTQETQYF
>TRBV28|few|TRBJ1-2|-
TGTGCCAGCAGTTCACTTATCGGGAATGGCTACACCTTC
CASSSLIGNGYTF
>TRBV29-1|-|TRBJ1-1|-
TGCAGCGTTGAAGCCCCAGGGGAAACTGAAGCTTTCTTT
CSVEAPGETEAFF
>TRBV11-2|few|TRBJ2-5|TRBD1
TGTGCCAGCAGCTTAGACCCGACAGGGTTGGAGACCCAGTACTTC
CASSLDPTGLETQYF
>TRBV27|few|TRBJ2-7|TRBD2
TGTGCCAGCCGCCTGGGGACTAGCGGCTACGAGCAGTACTTC
CASRLGTSGYEQYF
>TRBV27|-|TRBJ2-5|-
TGTGCCAGCAGATTACTGCCGGGACTAGAGACCCAGTACTTC
CASRLLPGLETQYF
>TRBV18|-|TRBJ2-2|TRBD2
TGTGCCAGCTCGCAGACTAGCGAGGCCGGGGAGCTGTTTTTT
CASSQTSEAGELFF
>TRBV18|-|TRBJ1-5|TRBD1
TGTGCCAGCTCACTAGAGGACAGGGGACAGCCCCAGCATTTT
CASSLEDRGQPQHF
>TRBV9|-|TRBJ2-1|-
TGTGCCAGCAGCGTAGGCGGGACCAATAACCATGAGCAGTTCTTC
CASSVGGTNNHEQFF
>TRBV2|-|TRBJ2-3|-
TGTGCCAGCAAAGCGGAGCACACAGATACGCAGTATTTT
CASKAEHTDTQYF
>TRBV18|few|TRBJ2-2|TRBD1
TGTGCCAGCTCACCACGCCGGGACAGGGGTAACACCGGGGAGCTGTTTTTT
CASSPRRDRGNTGELFF
>TRBV29-1|-|TRBJ2-7|TRBD1
TGCAGCGTACTGGGACAGGGCCACTACGAGCAGTACTTC
CSVLGQGHYEQYF
>TRBV18|few|TRBJ2-3|-
TGTGCCAGCTCACCACCTATCTCCCCAGATACGCAGTATTTT
CASSPPISPDTQYF
>TRBV29-1|few|TRBJ2-7|-
TGCAGCGTCTCAGGGGTCCTCTCCTACGAGCAGTACTTC
CSVSGVLSYEQYF
>TRBV2|-|TRBJ2-7|-
TGTGCCAGCAGTGTTAGCGGTAACTCCTACGAGCAGTACTTC
CASSVSGNSYEQYF
>TRBV5-4|-|TRBJ2-5|-
TGTGCCAGCAGCTTGGGGCGTCCGGGAGTAGGGCAAGAGACCCAGTACTTC
CASSLGRPGVGQETQYF
>TRBV7-6|few|TRBJ1-5|-
TGTGCCAGCAGGCGGGCCCGGGCTCAGCCCCAGCATTTT
CASRRARAQPQHF
>TRBV29-1|-|TRBJ2-7|-
TGCAGCGTTCGACAGGCGAGCTCCTACGAGCAGTACTTC
CSVRQASSYEQYF
>TRBV4-1|-|TRBJ2-5|TRBD2
TGCGCCAGCAGCCAGTCGCCGGGACTAGCCACCCGGACCCAGTACTTC
CASSQSPGLATRTQYF